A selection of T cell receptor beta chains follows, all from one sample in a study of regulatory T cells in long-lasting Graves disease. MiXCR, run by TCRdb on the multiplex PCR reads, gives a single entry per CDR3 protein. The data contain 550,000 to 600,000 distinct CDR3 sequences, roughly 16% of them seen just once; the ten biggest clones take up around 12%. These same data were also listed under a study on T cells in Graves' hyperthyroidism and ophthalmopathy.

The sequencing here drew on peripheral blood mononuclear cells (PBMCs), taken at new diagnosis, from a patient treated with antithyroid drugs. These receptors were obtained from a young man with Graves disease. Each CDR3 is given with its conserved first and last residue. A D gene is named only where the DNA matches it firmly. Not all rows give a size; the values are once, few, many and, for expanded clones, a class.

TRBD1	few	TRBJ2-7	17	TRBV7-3	CASSLIRGQGGGNEQYF	TGTGCCAGCAGCTTAATCAGAGGACAGGGTGGGGGTAACGAGCAGTACTTC
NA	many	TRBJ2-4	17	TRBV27	CASSLGQGSLAKNIQYF	TGTGCCAGCAGTTTAGGTCAGGGGTCCCTAGCCAAAAACATTCAGTACTTC
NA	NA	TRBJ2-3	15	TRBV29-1	CSVGRRVSCTDTQYF	TGCAGCGTTGGTCGGAGGGTCTCCTGCACAGATACGCAGTATTTT
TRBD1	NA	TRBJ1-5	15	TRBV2	CASRMGTGLNQLQHF	TGTGCCAGCCGGATGGGGACAGGGTTGAATCAGCTCCAGCATTTT
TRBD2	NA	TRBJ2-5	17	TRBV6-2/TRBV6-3	CASSDILTSGASWSQYF	TGTGCCAGCAGCGACATTTTGACTAGCGGGGCATCTTGGTCCCAGTACTTC
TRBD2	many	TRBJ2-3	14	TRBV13	CASRSGSNTDTQYF	TGTGCCAGCAGGAGCGGGAGCAACACAGATACGCAGTATTTT
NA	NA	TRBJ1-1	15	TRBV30	CAWRKGWPMNTEAFF	TGTGCCTGGAGAAAGGGCTGGCCCATGAACACTGAAGCTTTCTTT
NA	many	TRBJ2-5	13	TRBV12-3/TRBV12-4	CASQENQGETQYF	TGTGCCAGCCAGGAAAACCAGGGGGAGACCCAGTACTTC
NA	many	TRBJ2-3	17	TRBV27	CASSLGPGTASTDTQYF	TGTGCCAGCAGTTTGGGCCCAGGGACTGCAAGCACAGATACGCAGTATTTT
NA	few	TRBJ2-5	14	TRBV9	CASSATGAGETQYF	TGTGCCAGCAGCGCGACAGGAGCTGGGGAGACCCAGTACTTC
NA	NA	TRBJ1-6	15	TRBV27	CASSRSGSWDSPLHF	TGTGCCAGCAGCCGCTCGGGGAGTTGGGATTCACCCCTCCACTTT
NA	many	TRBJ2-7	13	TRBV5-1	CASKSGSSYEQYF	TGCGCCAGCAAGTCTGGCTCTTCCTACGAGCAGTACTTC
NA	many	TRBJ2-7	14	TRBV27	CASSLWGTTYEQYF	TGTGCCAGCAGTTTATGGGGGACCACCTACGAGCAGTACTTC
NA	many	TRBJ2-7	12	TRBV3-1	CAVQGRAYEQYF	TGTGCCGTACAGGGGAGGGCTTACGAGCAGTACTTC
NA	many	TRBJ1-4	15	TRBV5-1	CASSKNTATNEKLFF	TGCGCCAGCAGCAAGAACACTGCAACTAATGAAAAACTGTTTTTT
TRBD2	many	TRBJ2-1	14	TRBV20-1	CSARPTSGYNEQFF	TGCAGTGCTAGACCGACTAGCGGCTACAATGAGCAGTTCTTC
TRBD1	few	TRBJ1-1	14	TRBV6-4	CASSKTGGDTEAFF	TGTGCCAGCAGTAAGACAGGGGGGGACACTGAAGCTTTCTTT
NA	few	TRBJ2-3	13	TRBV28	CASSLIETDTQYF	TGTGCCAGCAGTTTAATCGAGACAGATACGCAGTATTTT
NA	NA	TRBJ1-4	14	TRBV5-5	CASSRGEGGEKLFF	TGTGCCAGCAGCCGTGGGGAGGGTGGGGAAAAACTGTTTTTT
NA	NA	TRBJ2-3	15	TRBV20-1	CSASPLLLSTDTQYF	TGCAGTGCTAGCCCGCTACTACTTAGCACAGATACGCAGTATTTT
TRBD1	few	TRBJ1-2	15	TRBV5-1	CASSSQTGGRDGYTF	TGCGCCAGCAGCTCCCAGACAGGGGGTAGGGATGGCTACACCTTC
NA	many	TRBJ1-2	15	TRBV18	CASSPGAGQGGGYTF	TGTGCCAGCTCACCAGGAGCAGGGCAAGGCGGTGGCTACACCTTC
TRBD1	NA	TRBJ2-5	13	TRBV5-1	CASSWDSGETQYF	TGCGCCAGCAGCTGGGACAGCGGAGAGACCCAGTACTTC
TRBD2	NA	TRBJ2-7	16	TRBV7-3	CASSETAGGRVYEQYF	TGCGCCAGCAGCGAAACCGCTGGCGGGAGGGTCTACGAGCAGTACTTC
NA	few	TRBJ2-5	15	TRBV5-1	CASSLNGPVQETQYF	TGCGCCAGCAGCCTCAATGGCCCTGTACAAGAGACCCAGTACTTC
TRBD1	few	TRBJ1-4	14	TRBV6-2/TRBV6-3	CASSAGQGREKLFF	TGTGCCAGCAGTGCGGGACAGGGGCGGGAAAAACTGTTTTTT
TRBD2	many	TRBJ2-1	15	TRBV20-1	CSALGLAGNYNEQFF	TGCAGTGCCCTAGGACTAGCGGGGAATTACAATGAGCAGTTCTTC
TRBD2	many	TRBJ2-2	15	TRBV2	CASSLGLGNTGELFF	TGTGCCAGCAGTTTAGGACTAGGGAACACCGGGGAGCTGTTTTTT
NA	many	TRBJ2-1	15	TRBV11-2	CASSLGRSNINEQFF	TGTGCCAGCAGCTTAGGCCGATCAAACATAAATGAGCAGTTCTTC
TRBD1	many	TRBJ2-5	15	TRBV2	CASSLWTGREETQYF	TGTGCCAGCAGTTTGTGGACAGGACGCGAGGAGACCCAGTACTTC
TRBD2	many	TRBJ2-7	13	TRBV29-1	CSVTEREKYEQYF	TGCAGCGTCACCGAGCGGGAAAAATACGAGCAGTACTTC
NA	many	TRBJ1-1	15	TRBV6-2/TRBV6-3	CASSYEPRSNTEAFF	TGTGCCAGCAGTTACGAACCGAGGTCGAACACTGAAGCTTTCTTT
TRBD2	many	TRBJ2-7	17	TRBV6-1	CASTGLAGSNLDYEQYF	TGTGCCAGCACCGGACTAGCGGGAAGTAACTTGGACTACGAGCAGTACTTC
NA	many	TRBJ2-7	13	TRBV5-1	CASRRTQQYEQYF	TGCGCCAGCCGCCGGACTCAACAATACGAGCAGTACTTC
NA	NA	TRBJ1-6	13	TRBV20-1	CSARDSGESPLHF	TGCAGTGCTAGGGATTCCGGGGAGTCACCCCTCCACTTT
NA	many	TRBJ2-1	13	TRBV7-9	CASSHDSENEQFF	TGTGCCAGCAGCCACGACTCCGAGAATGAGCAGTTCTTC
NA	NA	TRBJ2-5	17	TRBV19	CASSILAASGPQETQYF	TGTGCCAGTAGTATACTGGCAGCCTCGGGTCCCCAAGAGACCCAGTACTTC
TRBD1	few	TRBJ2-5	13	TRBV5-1	CASSFTGVETQYF	TGCGCCAGCAGCTTTACAGGGGTAGAGACCCAGTACTTC
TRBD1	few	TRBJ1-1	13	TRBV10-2	CATERQGDTEAFF	TGCGCCACCGAGCGACAGGGGGACACTGAAGCTTTCTTT
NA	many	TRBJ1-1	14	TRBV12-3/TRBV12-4	CASYPNGLGTEAFF	TGTGCCAGTTACCCTAACGGGCTTGGCACTGAAGCTTTCTTT
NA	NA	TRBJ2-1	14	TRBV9	CASSVAAADNEQFF	TGTGCCAGCAGCGTAGCTGCGGCAGACAATGAGCAGTTCTTC